What follows is one T cell receptor beta chain and its context. This sample was included in a study of cytomegalovirus exposure and HLA in healthy donors. The length of the CDR3 is 13 residues. V lost 8 bases, J lost 6 bases, and 13 bases lay in between. CDR1 SGHVS and CDR2 FNYEAQ come from the germline V gene. With 60 Vbeta and 13 Jbeta primers, the PCR was carried out. Some clones are missing from TCRdb's copy, which holds only in-frame ones; the method was immunoSEQ multiplex PCR. The table includes a few hundred thousand clones, roughly 80% detected once. The specimen was PBMCs. The clonotype originates from a girl aged 2 to 9 in good health and CMV-seronegative. This sequence joins TRBV7-6 and TRBJ2-2, with D hard to call. CDR3 in DNA: TGTGCCAGCTCTAGTGCCGCCGCCGGGGAGCTGTTTTTT. It translates to CASSSAAAGELFF.